Sequencing of this T cell receptor beta chain was carried out in a study of T and B cells in COVID-19 patients. Study-level background: Of over 18 active-infection patients, 11 to 12 were critically ill with mechanical ventilation or extracorporeal membrane oxygenation. Comorbidities linked to unfavorable COVID-19 outcome were present in about 90% of the 20 active-infection patients.

BIOMED2 TRB-A/B primer pools were used in multiplex TRB PCR. TCRdb used MiXCR to reprocess the multiplex PCR reads, holding one entry per CDR3 protein. The sample lists several hundred distinct CDR3 sequences; 21% were seen once. CDR3 length: 16 residues. V was shortened by 5 bases and J by 6 bases, with 20 bases between the two germline ends. CDR1 is SNHLY and CDR2 is FYNNEI in the germline V gene. Each TRB amplification used roughly 240-550 ng of genomic DNA from blood. The sample consisted of blood. This TCR was recovered from a human donor with active COVID-19. The gene calls are TRBV2 and TRBJ2-1; no firm D call. The CDR3 is CASSLSTRVFSNEQFF. In nucleotides, the CDR3 is TGTGCCAGCAGTCTCTCGACTCGCGTATTCTCCAATGAGCAGTTCTTC.